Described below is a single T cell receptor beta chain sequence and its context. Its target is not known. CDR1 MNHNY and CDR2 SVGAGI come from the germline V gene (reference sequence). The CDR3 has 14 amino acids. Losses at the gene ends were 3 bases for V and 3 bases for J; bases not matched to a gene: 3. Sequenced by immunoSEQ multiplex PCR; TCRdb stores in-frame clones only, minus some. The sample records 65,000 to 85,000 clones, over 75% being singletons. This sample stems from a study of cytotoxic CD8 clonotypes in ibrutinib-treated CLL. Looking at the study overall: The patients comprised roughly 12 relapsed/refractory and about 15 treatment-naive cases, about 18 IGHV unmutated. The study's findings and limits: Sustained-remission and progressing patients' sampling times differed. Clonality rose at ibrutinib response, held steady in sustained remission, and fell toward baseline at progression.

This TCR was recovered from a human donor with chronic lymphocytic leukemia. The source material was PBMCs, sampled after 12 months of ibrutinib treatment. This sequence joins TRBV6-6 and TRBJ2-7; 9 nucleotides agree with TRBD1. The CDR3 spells CASSYGQGFYEQYF. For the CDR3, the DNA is TGTGCCAGCAGTTATGGACAGGGGTTCTACGAGCAGTACTTC.